This T cell receptor beta chain was profiled in a study of persistence of HIV-infected CD4 T cells. The study, taken as a whole, reports: TCRbeta richness was lower in CMV- and Gag-responding cells than in anti-CD3/anti-CD28-responding cells. Bulk TCR data could not be restricted to HIV-1-infected CMV-responding cells.

With regard to this clone: The antigen remains undetermined.

Germline V gene sequence: CDR1 SGHTA, CDR2 FQGNSA. Trimming shortened V by 6 bases and J by 3 bases, and 18 bases separated the two germline ends. This CDR3 is 16 amino acids long. This nonspecific control used anti-CD3/anti-CD28 bead stimulation of CD4+ T cells. CD4+ T cells upregulating both CD40 ligand and CD69 were sorted as responding cells. This was the immunoSEQ version 4 assay in survey mode. Template was genomic DNA at approximately 10 ng/uL, with up to roughly 1 ug used per sample. Some clones are missing from TCRdb's copy, which holds only in-frame ones; the method was immunoSEQ multiplex PCR. The sample yields 45,000 or so clones, about 90% seen once.

The chain recombines TRBV7-2 with TRBJ1-5; D remains ambiguous. The sample in question was CD4+ T cells sorted from PBMCs after approximately 19-hour stimulation, obtained from a patient who received antiretroviral therapy. The sequence came from an adult woman with HIV who was CMV-seropositive. The CDR3: CASSLTSATNNQPQHF. Here the CDR3 DNA reads TGTGCCAGCAGTCTTACGTCCGCGACAAACAATCAGCCCCAGCATTTT.